Following are 24 T cell receptor beta chains from one sample sequenced in a study of naive and memory T cell subsets. The SP2 primer and nested alpha and beta constant region primers amplified ligated cDNA in four rounds. TCRdb re-called the 5' RACE reads through MiXCR, storing one row per CDR3 protein. The data show tens of thousands of distinct CDR3 sequences, around 8% seen once. The library had UMIs added by 3' ligation of an oligonucleotide to TCR cDNA. The source is a female donor in good health.

The CDR3 bases are TGTGCCAGCAATAAGGTGGGGAATTCACCCCTCCACTTT. Translation gives CASNKVGNSPLHF. J is TRBJ1-6 and V is TRBV2; D remains ambiguous. There are 13 residues in the CDR3. Trimming took off 7 bases at V and 7 bases at J, with 11 bases between the two ends. Germline assignment: CDR1 SNHLY and CDR2 FYNNEI.

This clonotype showed up just a few times. V gene TRBV7-2 combines with J gene TRBJ2-1; weak D call: TRBD1 (6 bases). Per germline, CDR1 SGHTA and CDR2 FQGNSA. The length of the CDR3 is 18 residues. Trimming left V 6 bases short and J 3 bases short, with 24 bases between. As DNA, the CDR3 is TGTGCCAGCAGACACCTCACGGGACAAAAAATCCTCTACAATGAGCAGTTCTTC. Translating it yields CASRHLTGQKILYNEQFF.

The chain links TRBV10-3 to TRBJ2-7; 11 nucleotides match TRBD1. V was pared by 10 bases and J by 2 bases, with 13 bases of the junction left unmatched. The CDR3 spans 16 residues. Germline V gene data show CDR1 as ENHRY and CDR2 as SYGVKD. The CDR3 sequence: CASHGTRGQGAYEQYF. For the CDR3, the DNA is TGTGCCAGCCATGGGACCAGGGGACAGGGGGCCTACGAGCAGTACTTC.

This clonotype was counted only a few times. The chain recombines TRBV28 with TRBJ2-6; D is uncertain. Looked up from germline, CDR1 is MDHEN and CDR2 is SYDVKM. V was shortened by 2 bases and J by 2 bases, with 13 bases between the two germline ends. The CDR3 contains 17 residues. The CDR3 DNA follows: TGTGCCAGCAGTTTAATTCCAAAGGCGGCTGGGGCCAACGTCCTGACTTTC. Protein sequence: CASSLIPKAAGANVLTF.

This clonotype was detected many times. The chain has TRBV11-2 and TRBJ2-7, with 8 nucleotides matching TRBD2. This CDR3 is 15 amino acids long. Germline CDR1 reads SGHAT; CDR2 reads FQNNGV. V lost 3 bases to trimming and J lost 1 base; unmatched junction nucleotides: 5. The DNA for the CDR3 is TGTGCCAGCAGCTTGTTGACGGGAGGGTCCTACGAGCAGTACTTC. Residues: CASSLLTGGSYEQYF.

This clonotype was observed a few times. The J gene is TRBJ1-4, the V gene TRBV25-1; TRBD1 matches at 8 bases. This CDR3 region has 14 residues. The J segment lost 8 bases and the V segment lost 1 base, leaving 3 bases of the junction unmatched. Germline CDR1 MGHDK, CDR2 SYGVNS. The CDR3 DNA reads as TGTGCCAGCAGTGAATGGGCAGGGGGCGAAAAACTGTTTTTT. Translated, it gives CASSEWAGGEKLFF.

This clonotype was observed many times. The gene calls are TRBV4-1 and TRBJ2-3, with D perhaps TRBD1 (6 bases). With 0 bases removed from V and 8 bases from J, the gap between germline ends came to 21 bases. From germline, CDR1 is MGHRA and CDR2 YSYEKL. The CDR3 sequence is 17 residues long. The CDR3 loop reads CASSQDFQGTASGTQYF. The CDR3 nucleotides are TGCGCCAGCAGCCAAGATTTTCAGGGGACGGCTTCGGGTACGCAGTATTTT.

The genes are TRBV12-3 or TRBV12-4 and TRBJ2-7; TRBD2 is a possible D gene (7 bases). The CDR3 runs 15 residues. Trimming cost V 6 bases and J 5 bases, with 20 bases left between them. The CDR3: CASRARGGASHEQYF. The CDR3 DNA reads TGTGCCAGCAGGGCTAGGGGGGGCGCATCCCACGAGCAGTACTTC.

This clonotype was recorded at least ten times. The rearrangement joins TRBV25-1 to TRBJ1-1; no definite D call. Trimming removed 3 bases from V and 4 bases from J, with 12 bases in between. This CDR3 has 14 residues. Per germline, CDR1 MGHDK and CDR2 SYGVNS. The CDR3 DNA is TGTGCCAGCAGTGATTGGAAGCTTCTCACTGAAGCTTTCTTT. Its protein is CASSDWKLLTEAFF.

This clonotype was detected only a few times. This sequence joins TRBV5-1 and TRBJ2-3; TRBD2 is a possible D gene (5 bases). Germline V gives CDR1 SGHRS, CDR2 YFSETQ. The CDR3 has 14 amino acids. V was trimmed by 5 bases and J by 0 bases, leaving 10 bases between them. This CDR3 reads CASRGADSTDTQYF. The CDR3, as DNA: TGCGCCAGCAGGGGAGCGGATAGCACAGATACGCAGTATTTT. Full variable domain (rest looked up from reference TRBV5-1 and TRBJ2-3): KAGVTQTPRYLIKTRGQQVTLSCSPISGHRSVSWYQQTPGQGLQFLFEYFSETQRNKGNFPGRFSGRQFSNSRSEMNVSTLELGDSALYLCASRGADSTDTQYFGPGTRLTVL.

The chain recombines TRBV18 with TRBJ2-3; D possibly corresponds to TRBD1 (5 bases). Germline CDR1 KGHSH, CDR2 LQKENI. The CDR3 runs 15 residues. Between the trimmed V and J ends, which lost 1 base and 0 bases, there was a span of 8 bases. The CDR3, as DNA: TGTGCCAGCTCACCACAGGGGTCTAGCACAGATACGCAGTATTTT. This codes for CASSPQGSSTDTQYF.

A few counts support this clonotype. This chain uses TRBV12-3 or TRBV12-4 with TRBJ1-3, with 7 bases lining up with TRBD1. This CDR3 spans 16 amino acids. V gave up 0 bases and J gave up 4 bases; unmatched junction bases: 6. The CDR3 DNA follows: TGTGCCAGCAGTTTAGCGATTGGGACAGCCGGAAACACCATATATTTT. Protein product: CASSLAIGTAGNTIYF.

The chain carries TRBV28 and TRBJ2-7; TRBD1 or TRBD2 may be the D gene (6 bases each). Germline CDR1 reads MDHEN; CDR2 reads SYDVKM. With 5 bases removed from V and 4 bases from J, the gap between germline ends came to 21 bases. This CDR3 has 16 residues. The CDR3 sequence is CASSPLQPLGGYEQYF. The CDR3 DNA reads as TGTGCCAGCAGTCCGCTCCAGCCCCTAGGGGGGTACGAGCAGTACTTC.

This clonotype was recorded many times. The J gene is TRBJ2-7, the V gene TRBV27; tentative D call: TRBD1 (5 bases). This CDR3 has 14 residues. From germline, CDR1 is MNHEY and CDR2 SMNVEV (reference sequence). V was clipped by 9 bases and J by 2 bases, with 17 bases between them. CDR3 protein: CASKQVTSTYEQYF. CDR3 DNA: TGTGCCAGTAAACAGGTGACAAGTACCTACGAGCAGTACTTC.

The sample holds a few counts of this clonotype. The chain employs TRBV7-2 and TRBJ1-1; D is ambiguous. V lost 6 bases and J 0 bases, leaving 11 bases between the germline ends. The CDR3 has 14 amino acids. Per the germline V gene, CDR1 is SGHTA and CDR2 is FQGNSA. CDR3 protein: CASRGTTLNTEAFF. The DNA for the CDR3 is TGTGCCAGCAGGGGAACAACATTGAACACTGAAGCTTTCTTT. Full variable domain (missing parts from reference TRBV7-2 and TRBJ1-1): GAGVSQSPSNKVTEKGKDVELRCDPISGHTALYWYRQSLGQGLEFLIYFQGNSAPDKSGLPSDRFSAERTGGSVSTLTIQRTQQEDSAVYLCASRGTTLNTEAFFGQGTRLTVV.

The rearrangement uses TRBV18 and TRBJ1-5; D might be TRBD1 (6 bases). The CDR3 consists of 16 residues. The germline V gene has CDR1 KGHSH and CDR2 LQKENI. V shed 2 bases and J shed 2 bases, with 13 bases lying between them. For the CDR3, the DNA is TGTGCCAGCTCACCATCGGGGGGCAGGGGCAATCAGCCCCAGCATTTT. Amino acids: CASSPSGGRGNQPQHF.

This sequence joins TRBV6-2 or TRBV6-3 and TRBJ2-1; 13 nucleotides match TRBD2. In germline, CDR1 is MNHEY, CDR2 SVGEGT. This CDR3 comprises 16 residues. Trimming took 1 base from V and 8 from J; bases not matched to a gene: 5. The CDR3 here is CASSYFTSGGADEQFF. The CDR3 DNA is TGTGCCAGCAGTTACTTTACTAGCGGGGGGGCGGATGAGCAGTTCTTC.

This clonotype was seen ten or more times. The chain carries TRBV11-3 and TRBJ2-3; D is unclear. V lost 6 bases and J 2 bases, leaving 15 bases between the germline ends. Germline V gene lookup returns CDR1 SGHNT and CDR2 YENEEA. The CDR3 loop spans 15 amino acids. For the CDR3, the DNA is TGTGCCAGCAGGCCCGAGATCCCGTTCACAGATACGCAGTATTTT. Its translation: CASRPEIPFTDTQYF.

The rearrangement links TRBV9 to TRBJ2-6, with no clear D. Germline CDR1 and CDR2: SGDLS and YYNGEE. V was clipped by 0 bases and J by 0 bases, with 4 bases between them. The CDR3 sequence is 15 residues long. The CDR3 coding sequence is TGTGCCAGCAGCGTAGCGGGCTCTGGGGCCAACGTCCTGACTTTC. It codes for CASSVAGSGANVLTF.

This clonotype was observed a few times. V and J are TRBV6-4 and TRBJ1-2; 7 bases line up with TRBD1. The J segment lost 8 bases and the V segment lost 6 bases, leaving 6 bases of the junction unmatched. CDR1 is MRHNA and CDR2 is SNTAGT in the germline V gene. The CDR3 covers 12 residues. The CDR3 region is CASRPSTGGYTF. The CDR3 nucleotides read TGTGCCAGCAGACCCTCGACAGGGGGCTACACCTTC.

This clonotype was observed a handful of times. The chain combines TRBV4-1 with TRBJ2-5; D remains unclear. V lost 0 bases and J lost 6, with 11 bases in between. This CDR3 is built from 14 residues. Per the germline V gene, CDR1 is MGHRA and CDR2 is YSYEKL. The CDR3 region has the DNA TGCGCCAGCAGCCAAGATCTCCCGGAAAAGACCCAGTACTTC. It specifies CASSQDLPEKTQYF.

This clonotype came up a few times. The V gene is TRBV7-9, the J gene TRBJ2-3, with D possibly matching TRBD2 (6 bases). The length of the CDR3 is 16 residues. Germline V CDR1 and CDR2: SEHNR, FQNEAQ (reference sequence). Trimming pared 2 bases from V and 2 bases from J, leaving 14 bases between. The CDR3 loop reads CASSLLSQGLTDTQYF. Here the CDR3 DNA reads TGTGCCAGCAGCTTACTTAGCCAGGGACTCACAGATACGCAGTATTTT.

This clonotype was detected only a few times. This rearrangement joins TRBV6-5 to TRBJ1-1; 9 bases are shared with TRBD1. CDR1 is MNHEY and CDR2 is SVGAGI in the germline V gene. The CDR3 extends over 15 amino acids. V gave up 5 bases and J gave up 11 bases; unmatched junction bases: 15. CDR3 region: CASSPSGTGWSGAFF. DNA of the CDR3: TGTGCCAGCAGTCCTTCCGGGACAGGGTGGTCGGGCGCTTTCTTT.

This clonotype was recorded at least ten times. V usage is TRBV7-2 and J usage is TRBJ1-5; tentative D call: TRBD1 (5 bases). The germline V and J ends were trimmed by 3 bases and 3 bases, with 9 bases remaining between them. The CDR3 has 14 residues. Looked up from germline, CDR1 is SGHTA and CDR2 is FQGNSA. CDR3: CASSFPGTNQPQHF. The CDR3 DNA reads as TGTGCCAGCAGCTTCCCGGGGACCAATCAGCCCCAGCATTTT.